One sample yielded the 22 T cell receptor beta chains listed below, sequenced in a study of response to subunit inactivated influenza vaccine. In TCRdb, the RT-PCR reads were re-called with MiXCR into one record per CDR3 protein. Of hundreds of thousands of distinct CDR3 sequences detected, approximately 15% appear once; the ten largest clones hold roughly 6.4%. The sample in question was PBMCs from blood, obtained around two weeks before vaccination. Receptor source: a man aged 50-59 years who received an inactivated influenza vaccine.

CDR3 amino acids: CASSQGDRGAEAFF. In nucleotides, the CDR3 is TGCGCCAGCAGCCAGGGTGACAGAGGGGCTGAAGCTTTCTTT. The genes are TRBV4-3 and TRBJ1-1; perhaps TRBD1 as D (5 bases). CDR1 is LGHNA and CDR2 is YSLEER in the germline V gene. CDR3 length equals 14 residues. V was clipped by 3 bases and J by 6 bases, with 14 bases between them.

The gene calls are TRBV20-1 and TRBJ2-7, with a tentative D call TRBD2 (6 bases). This CDR3 is 14 amino acids long. Germline values: CDR1 DFQATT, CDR2 SNEGSKA (reference sequence). Between the trimmed V and J ends, which lost 3 bases and 7 bases, there was a span of 19 bases. This chain's CDR3 is CSASKGSGVGEQYF. CDR3 bases: TGCAGTGCTAGTAAAGGTAGCGGAGTGGGGGAGCAGTACTTC.

CDR3 amino acids: CASSASGGAKTQYF. CDR3 sequence (DNA): TGTGCCAGCAGCGCAAGCGGGGGGGCAAAGACCCAGTACTTC. The chain couples TRBV7-2 to TRBJ2-5; 10 bases align to TRBD2. The germline CDR1 and CDR2 sequences are SGHTA and FQGNSA. This CDR3 spans 14 amino acids. Losses at the gene ends were 5 bases for V and 6 bases for J; bases not matched to a gene: 6.

The chain combines TRBV5-6 with TRBJ1-6, with D perhaps matching TRBD1 (6 bases). The V gene lost 3 bases and the J gene lost 0 bases, with 13 bases spanning the gap. The length of the CDR3 is 17 residues. Germline loops: CDR1 SGHDT, CDR2 YYEEEE. CDR3 DNA: TGTGCCAGCAGCTCGCGGGGACATATCTCCTATAATTCACCCCTCCACTTT. This encodes CASSSRGHISYNSPLHF.

The chain joins TRBV12-3 or TRBV12-4 to TRBJ2-3, with TRBD2 matching over 11 bases. There are 17 residues in the CDR3. Germline trimming cut 5 bases from V and 7 bases from J; bases unmatched to any gene: 14. The chain's CDR3 is CASSRPGLAAAAHTQYF. CDR3 DNA: TGTGCCAGCAGTCGTCCGGGACTAGCGGCAGCTGCACATACGCAGTATTTT.

There are many counts of this clonotype. The V and J genes are TRBV28 and TRBJ1-3; D gene unclear. The CDR3 is made up of 16 amino acids. Germline values: CDR1 MDHEN, CDR2 SYDVKM. Trimming left V 2 bases short and J 0 bases short, with 11 bases between. The CDR3 nucleotides are TGTGCCAGCAGTTTACAGGCTCGACTCTCTGGAAACACCATATATTTT. Translation: CASSLQARLSGNTIYF.

This clonotype was counted only a few times. The chain joins TRBV20-1 to TRBJ2-3; possibly TRBD1 for D (5 bases). In germline, CDR1 is DFQATT, CDR2 SNEGSKA (reference sequence). This CDR3 is built from 16 residues. Trimming removed 5 bases from V and 2 bases from J, with 20 bases in between. The CDR3 region is CSADPLDSLFTDTQYF. In nucleotides, the CDR3 is TGCAGTGCTGACCCCCTAGACAGTCTGTTCACAGATACGCAGTATTTT.

The chain combines TRBV4-3 with TRBJ1-5; D is perhaps TRBD1 (5 bases). V was pared by 0 bases and J by 6 bases, with 21 bases between. Looked up from germline, CDR1 is LGHNA and CDR2 is YSLEER. The CDR3 is 18 amino acids. Here the CDR3 reads CASSQDYMRGDYFQPQHF. Written as DNA, the CDR3 is TGCGCCAGCAGCCAAGATTATATGAGGGGAGATTATTTTCAGCCCCAGCATTTT.

The CDR3 loop is CASSAGPTGDVYQPQHF. The CDR3 nucleotides are TGCGCCAGCAGCGCCGGCCCGACAGGGGACGTCTATCAGCCCCAGCATTTT. V and J are TRBV5-1 and TRBJ1-5; 8 nucleotides line up with TRBD1. The germline gives CDR1 SGHRS, CDR2 YFSETQ. The CDR3 totals 17 residues. Germline trimming cut 4 bases from V and 5 bases from J; bases unmatched to any gene: 14.

This clonotype was seen many times. This chain joins TRBV12-3 or TRBV12-4 and TRBJ2-7; 7 bases match TRBD2. This CDR3 has 12 residues. The J segment lost 4 bases and the V segment lost 8 bases, leaving 5 bases of the junction unmatched. CDR3 nucleotide sequence: TGTGCCAGCTCATCGGGGGGTTACGAGCAGTACTTC. As protein: CASSSGGYEQYF.

The chain couples TRBV28 to TRBJ2-7; weak D call: TRBD2 (6 bases). There are 15 residues in the CDR3. CDR1 and CDR2 from the germline V gene are MDHEN and SYDVKM. V lost 3 bases and J lost 4, with 16 bases in between. The CDR3 DNA follows: TGTGCCAGCAGTTTCACCGGGACTCCAGAGTACGAGCAGTACTTC. Protein sequence: CASSFTGTPEYEQYF.

This clonotype showed up just a few times. CDR3 coding DNA: TGCAGTGCGAGTGAGACCCAGTACTTC. This gives the protein CSASETQYF. The chain links TRBV20-1 to TRBJ2-5, with D hard to call. This CDR3 has 9 residues. V lost 6 bases and J 5 bases, leaving 4 bases between the germline ends. Germline lookup yields CDR1 DFQATT and CDR2 SNEGSKA (reference sequence).

This clonotype appeared many times. This chain's CDR3 is CASSLYFRGSSNNSPLHF. CDR3 in DNA: TGTGCCAGCAGTTTATACTTCCGTGGCAGTTCGAATAATTCACCCCTCCACTTT. This chain links TRBV28 with TRBJ1-6; no reliable D call. Germline assignment: CDR1 MDHEN and CDR2 SYDVKM. Between the trimmed V and J ends, which lost 1 base and 5 bases, there was a span of 18 bases. The CDR3 loop spans 18 amino acids.

This clonotype was found a few times. The rearrangement joins TRBV4-2 to TRBJ1-1; D gene uncertain. The CDR3 is made up of 13 amino acids. Trimming stripped 2 bases from V and 5 bases from J, with 9 bases between. The germline gives CDR1 LGHNA, CDR2 YNFKEQ. The CDR3 loop is CASSQFEGTEAFF. The DNA for the CDR3 is TGTGCCAGCAGCCAATTTGAAGGGACTGAAGCTTTCTTT.

This clonotype was detected a few times. The chain employs TRBV9 and TRBJ2-3; D gene uncertain. The CDR3 consists of 15 residues. The ends were cut back, 2 bases at V and 2 bases at J, with 12 bases in the middle. CDR1 SGDLS and CDR2 YYNGEE come from the germline V gene. DNA of the CDR3: TGTGCCAGCAGCGTGGCGACTTGGGACACAGATACGCAGTATTTT. Amino acid sequence: CASSVATWDTDTQYF.

There are a few counts of this clonotype. The chain carries TRBV7-2 and TRBJ2-3; TRBD2 might be the D (6 bases). V shed 1 base and J shed 4 bases, with 12 bases lying between them. This CDR3 region has 15 residues. Germline lookup yields CDR1 SGHTA and CDR2 FQGNSA. CDR3 residues: CASSLVGGRADTQYF. Here the CDR3 DNA reads TGTGCCAGCAGCTTAGTGGGGGGTAGGGCAGATACGCAGTATTTT. Supplemented by reference TRBV7-2 and TRBJ2-3, the full variable domain reads GAGVSQSPSNKVTEKGKDVELRCDPISGHTALYWYRQSLGQGLEFLIYFQGNSAPDKSGLPSDRFSAERTGGSVSTLTIQRTQQEDSAVYLCASSLVGGRADTQYFGPGTRLTVL.

This clonotype was detected a few times. The rearrangement joins TRBV15 to TRBJ2-5; D possibly corresponds to TRBD1 (6 bases). V was cut by 4 bases and J by 1 base, with 16 bases left in between. This CDR3 has 16 amino acids. Germline V gene sequence: CDR1 LNHNV, CDR2 YYDKDF (reference sequence). CDR3 residues: CATSTGGRGFQETQYF. DNA for the CDR3: TGTGCCACCAGCACGGGCGGCAGGGGCTTCCAAGAGACCCAGTACTTC.

This clonotype turned up a few times. The rearrangement links TRBV12-3 or TRBV12-4 to TRBJ2-1; D remains unclear. This CDR3 is 11 amino acids long. Trimming took off 6 bases at V and 6 bases at J, with 6 bases between the two ends. Here the CDR3 DNA reads TGTGCCAGCAGCAGGATCAATGAGCAGTTCTTC. Encoded protein: CASSRINEQFF.

This clonotype was counted many times. The chain couples TRBV5-1 to TRBJ2-5; maybe TRBD2 (6 bases). The CDR3 consists of 15 residues. Trimming pared 1 base from V and 6 bases from J, leaving 16 bases between. The V gene's germline CDR1 is SGHRS and CDR2 YFSETQ. The CDR3 is CASSLYPGAEKTQYF. The CDR3 DNA follows: TGCGCCAGCAGCTTGTACCCGGGAGCGGAGAAGACCCAGTACTTC.

In its sample, this clonotype was seen a few times. The chain combines TRBV7-9 with TRBJ1-6; D remains ambiguous. The V and J ends lost 3 bases and 8 bases respectively, with 5 bases between them. This CDR3 contains 12 residues. Germline V gene sequence: CDR1 SEHNR, CDR2 FQNEAQ (reference sequence). The CDR3 DNA sequence: TGTGCCAGCAGCTTCGGGGATTCACCCCTCCACTTT. This codes for CASSFGDSPLHF.

The chain carries TRBV19 and TRBJ2-1; no clear D gene. The CDR3 is 15 residues long. Trimming removed 3 bases at V and 10 bases at J, with 19 bases between. Looked up from germline, CDR1 is LNHDA and CDR2 is SQIVND (reference sequence). The CDR3 sequence: CASSIGFLGLGEQFF. CDR3 DNA sequence: TGTGCCAGTAGTATCGGTTTCTTAGGGCTTGGAGAGCAGTTCTTC.

As regards this clonotype: One junction end disagrees with the germline gene, perhaps due to a read error. The genes are TRBV29-1 and TRBJ2-7; perhaps D is TRBD1 or TRBD2 (5 bases each). The CDR3 sequence is 13 residues long. CDR1 is SQVTM, CDR2 ANQGSEA, per germline. CDR3 sequence reads: CGVERGNPYEQYF. The CDR3 DNA is TGCGGCGTTGAGAGGGGAAATCCCTACGAGCAGTACTTC.